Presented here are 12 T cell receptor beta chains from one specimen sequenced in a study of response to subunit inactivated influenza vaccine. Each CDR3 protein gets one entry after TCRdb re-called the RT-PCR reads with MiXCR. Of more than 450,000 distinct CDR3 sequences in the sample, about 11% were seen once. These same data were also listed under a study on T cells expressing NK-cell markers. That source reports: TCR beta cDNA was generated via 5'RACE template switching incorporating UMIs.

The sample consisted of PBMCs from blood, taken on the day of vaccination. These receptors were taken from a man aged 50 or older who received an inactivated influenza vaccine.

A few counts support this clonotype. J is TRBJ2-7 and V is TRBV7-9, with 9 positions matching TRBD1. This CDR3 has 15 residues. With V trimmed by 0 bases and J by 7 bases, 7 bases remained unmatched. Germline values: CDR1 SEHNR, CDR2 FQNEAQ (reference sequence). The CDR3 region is CASSLATTGGLEQYF. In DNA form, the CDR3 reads TGTGCCAGCAGCTTAGCGACGACAGGGGGTTTAGAGCAGTACTTC.

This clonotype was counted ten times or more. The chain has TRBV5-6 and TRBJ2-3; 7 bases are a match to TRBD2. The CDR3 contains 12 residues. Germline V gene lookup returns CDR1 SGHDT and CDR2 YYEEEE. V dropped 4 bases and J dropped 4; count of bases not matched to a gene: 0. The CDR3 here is CASSRGADTQYF. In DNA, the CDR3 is TGTGCCAGCAGCCGGGGGGCAGATACGCAGTATTTT.

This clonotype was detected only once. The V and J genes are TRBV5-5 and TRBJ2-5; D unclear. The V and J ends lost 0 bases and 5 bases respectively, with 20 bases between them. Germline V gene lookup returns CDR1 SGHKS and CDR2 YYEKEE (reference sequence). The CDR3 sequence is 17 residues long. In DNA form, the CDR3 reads TGTGCCAGCAGCTTGGGTTTGACCCAACGGTCGCAGGAGACCCAGTACTTC. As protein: CASSLGLTQRSQETQYF.

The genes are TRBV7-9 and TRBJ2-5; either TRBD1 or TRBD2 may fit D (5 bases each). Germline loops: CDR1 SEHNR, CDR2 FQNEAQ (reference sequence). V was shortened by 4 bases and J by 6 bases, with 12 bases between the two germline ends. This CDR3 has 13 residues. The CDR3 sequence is CASSWDPFKTQYF. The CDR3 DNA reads TGTGCCAGCAGCTGGGACCCTTTTAAGACCCAGTACTTC.

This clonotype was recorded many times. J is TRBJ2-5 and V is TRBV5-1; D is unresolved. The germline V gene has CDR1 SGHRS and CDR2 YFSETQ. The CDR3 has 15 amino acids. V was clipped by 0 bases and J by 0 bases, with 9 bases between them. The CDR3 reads CASSLGGRNQETQYF. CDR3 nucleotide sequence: TGCGCCAGCAGCTTGGGTGGCAGGAACCAAGAGACCCAGTACTTC.

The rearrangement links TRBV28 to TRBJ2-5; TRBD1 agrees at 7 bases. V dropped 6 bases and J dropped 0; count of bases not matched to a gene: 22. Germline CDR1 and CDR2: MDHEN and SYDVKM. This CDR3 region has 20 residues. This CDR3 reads CASSYPGTETGVPYQETQYF. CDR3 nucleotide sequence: TGTGCCAGCAGCTACCCCGGGACAGAAACCGGAGTCCCCTACCAAGAGACCCAGTACTTC.

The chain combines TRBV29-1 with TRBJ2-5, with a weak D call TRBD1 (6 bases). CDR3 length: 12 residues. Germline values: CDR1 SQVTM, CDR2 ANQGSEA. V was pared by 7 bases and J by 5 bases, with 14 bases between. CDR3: CSADPRGETQYF. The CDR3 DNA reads TGCAGCGCCGACCCTAGGGGGGAGACCCAGTACTTC.

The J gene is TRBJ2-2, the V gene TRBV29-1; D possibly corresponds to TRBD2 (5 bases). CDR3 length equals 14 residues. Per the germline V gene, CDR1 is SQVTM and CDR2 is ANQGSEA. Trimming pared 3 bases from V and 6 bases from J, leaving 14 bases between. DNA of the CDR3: TGCAGCGTTGAGTGGGAAGGGAGACCCGGGGAGCTGTTTTTT. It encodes CSVEWEGRPGELFF.

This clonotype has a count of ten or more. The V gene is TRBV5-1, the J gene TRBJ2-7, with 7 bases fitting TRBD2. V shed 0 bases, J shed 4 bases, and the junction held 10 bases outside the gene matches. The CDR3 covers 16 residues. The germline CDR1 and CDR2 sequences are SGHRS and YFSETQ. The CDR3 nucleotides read TGCGCCAGCAGCTTGGGTCCTCCTGGCGGGGGTTACGAGCAGTACTTC. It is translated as CASSLGPPGGGYEQYF. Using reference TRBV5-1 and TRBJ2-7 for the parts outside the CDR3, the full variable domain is KAGVTQTPRYLIKTRGQQVTLSCSPISGHRSVSWYQQTPGQGLQFLFEYFSETQRNKGNFPGRFSGRQFSNSRSEMNVSTLELGDSALYLCASSLGPPGGGYEQYFGPGTRLTVT.

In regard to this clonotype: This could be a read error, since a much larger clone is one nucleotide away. The CDR3 DNA reads TGTGCCAGCAAATCTAGCGGGGTTGAATCGAGTAATGAGCAGTTCTTC. It is translated as CASKSSGVESSNEQFF. The chain recombines TRBV6-2 or TRBV6-3 with TRBJ2-1; 9 bases fit TRBD2. Per germline, CDR1 MNHEY and CDR2 SVGEGT. The CDR3 extends over 16 amino acids. The V segment lost 7 bases and the J segment 7 bases; nucleotides outside the gene matches: 14.

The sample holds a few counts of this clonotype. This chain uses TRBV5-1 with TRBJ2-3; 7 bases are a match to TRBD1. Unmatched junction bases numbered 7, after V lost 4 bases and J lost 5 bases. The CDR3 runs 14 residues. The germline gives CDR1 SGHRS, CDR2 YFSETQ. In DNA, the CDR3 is TGCGCCAGCAGCGAGGGGGCGGTGATAGATACGCAGTATTTT. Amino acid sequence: CASSEGAVIDTQYF.

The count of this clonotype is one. The CDR3, as DNA: TGTGCCAGCTCACCAAGGACAGGGGAGAGAACAGATACGCAGTATTTT. Translated: CASSPRTGERTDTQYF. The V gene is TRBV18, the J gene TRBJ2-3; 9 bases map to TRBD1. Trimming took 2 bases from V and 3 from J; bases not matched to a gene: 6. CDR1 is KGHSH and CDR2 is LQKENI in the germline V gene. The CDR3 sequence is 16 residues long.